The rows below give T cell receptor beta chains drawn from one sample of a study of vaccination and CD4 T cells after COVID-19. TCRdb recomputed calls from the PCR reads with MiXCR, one row per CDR3 protein. The table includes fewer than 20,000 distinct CDR3 sequences, about 63% detected once. The antigens of these receptors remain unknown. The sample taken for sequencing was CD4+ T cells from blood, cultured in vitro. The receptor source for this set is a human donor who had recovered from COVID-19. Both conserved end residues are part of each CDR3. The D gene is left open where the match is weak. Rows give clone size only sometimes, using once, few, many, or a class for an expanded clone.

j_call d_call v_call clone_size cdr3_aa cdr3_nt
TRBJ2-7 NA TRBV7-9 NA CASSFYICSAHKGLAGIDEQYF NA
TRBJ1-2 NA TRBV6-1 NA CASSVYRDKGYTF TGTGCCAGCAGTGTTTACAGGGATAAGGGCTACACCTTC
TRBJ2-1 NA TRBV11-3 NA CASSLPPSEAEQFF TGTGCCAGCAGCTTACCCCCTAGCGAGGCTGAGCAGTTCTTC
TRBJ1-2 TRBD1 TRBV6-1 NA CASRAGGANYGYTF TGTGCCAGCAGGGCAGGGGGCGCGAACTATGGCTACACCTTC
TRBJ1-1 NA TRBV6-1 NA CASSERWSPLDTEAFF TGTGCCAGCAGTGAACGGTGGAGCCCTCTTGACACTGAAGCTTTCTTT
TRBJ2-7 NA TRBV5-1 few CASSPDSYEQYF TGCGCCAGCAGCCCCGACTCCTACGAGCAGTACTTC
TRBJ1-2 NA TRBV25-1 NA CASTPSLAGRGYTF TGTGCCAGCACTCCATCTTTGGCAGGGAGAGGCTACACCTTC
TRBJ1-5 NA TRBV7-7 NA CASNLDRRNQPQHF TGTGCTAGCAACCTCGACAGGCGCAATCAGCCCCAGCATTTT
TRBJ2-7 TRBD2 TRBV20-1 few CSAAGLWLAGGRTYEQYF TGCAGTGCCGCCGGACTGTGGCTAGCGGGGGGGCGGACCTACGAGCAGTACTTC
TRBJ1-2 NA TRBV24-1 few CATSDPKQGGGGYTF TGTGCCACCAGTGACCCTAAACAGGGTGGAGGTGGCTACACCTTC
TRBJ2-6 NA TRBV7-9 NA CASSFGSGPHLLSGANVLTF TGTGCCAGCAGCTTCGGGTCAGGGCCTCATTTACTCTCTGGGGCCAACGTCCTGACTTTC
TRBJ1-2 NA TRBV7-2 NA CASSPSLGDNYGYTF TGTGCCAGCAGCCCCTCTCTGGGGGACAACTATGGCTACACCTTC
TRBJ1-1 NA TRBV5-4 NA CASRSASKLNTEAFF TGTGCCAGCAGATCAGCATCAAAGCTGAACACTGAAGCTTTCTTT
TRBJ1-2 TRBD1 TRBV18 once CASSPTLRTGAGYTF TGTGCCAGCTCACCGACCCTCAGGACAGGGGCTGGCTACACCTTC
TRBJ2-7 NA TRBV24-1 few CATSAGQGLGEQYF TGTGCCACCAGTGCTGGGCAGGGACTGGGCGAGCAGTACTTC
TRBJ2-3 NA TRBV7-3 few CASSRNRNSDTQYF TGTGCCAGCAGCCGCAACCGAAACTCAGATACGCAGTATTTT
TRBJ2-3 NA TRBV6-1 NA CASSELGGRTDTQYF TGTGCCAGCAGTGAGCTGGGGGGCCGCACAGATACGCAGTATTTT
TRBJ2-3 TRBD2 TRBV4-2 NA CASSQGVASGRGTDTQYF TGTGCCAGCAGCCAGGGGGTGGCTAGCGGGAGAGGCACAGATACGCAGTATTTT
TRBJ2-6 NA TRBV6-5 few CASSYGIGANVLTF TGTGCCAGCAGTTACGGGATTGGGGCCAACGTCCTGACTTTC
TRBJ2-1 TRBD2 TRBV6-2/TRBV6-3 NA CASSPGTSRNEQFF TGTGCCAGCAGCCCCGGGACTAGCAGGAATGAGCAGTTCTTC
TRBJ2-7 NA TRBV7-8 NA CASTIDRFAYEQYF TGTGCCAGCACCATCGACAGGTTTGCCTACGAGCAGTACTTC
TRBJ1-1 NA TRBV7-9 NA CASSSHSRQNTEAFF TGTGCCAGCAGCTCGCATAGTCGTCAAAACACTGAAGCTTTCTTT
TRBJ1-5 TRBD1 TRBV24-1 few CATRQDRVISNQPQHF TGTGCCACCAGGCAGGACAGGGTCATTAGCAATCAGCCCCAGCATTTT
TRBJ2-1 NA TRBV18 NA CASSPPGFSYNEQFF TGTGCCAGCTCACCACCGGGGTTCTCCTACAATGAGCAGTTCTTC
TRBJ1-2 NA TRBV27 NA CASSLFMGSYGYTF TGTGCCAGCAGTTTATTCATGGGAAGCTATGGCTACACCTTC
TRBJ1-5 NA TRBV27 NA CANVRAGMQPQHF TGTGCCAACGTAAGAGCGGGGATGCAGCCCCAGCATTTT